The rows below give T cell receptor beta chains drawn from one sample of a study of T cells in Graves' hyperthyroidism and ophthalmopathy. TCRdb ran MiXCR on the multiplex PCR reads and lists one entry per CDR3 protein. The sample records hundreds of thousands of distinct CDR3 sequences, roughly 22% being singletons. Material: blood. Receptor source: a woman aged 70-85 years with Graves' ophthalmopathy. Both conserved end residues are part of each CDR3. The D gene is left open where the match is weak. The size field is filled for only some rows; it gives once, few, many or a size class.

clone_size,v_call,j_call,d_call,cdr3_nt,cdr3_aa
few,TRBV19,TRBJ1-2,-,TGTGCCAGTCAATACGGGGGCGGTGGCTACACCTTC,CASQYGGGGYTF
-,TRBV3-1,TRBJ1-1,-,TGTGCCAGCACCCCCACCCGCATGAACACTGAAGCTTTCTTT,CASTPTRMNTEAFF
few,TRBV11-1,TRBJ1-5,-,TGTGCCAGCAGCTTAGCCCGCAATCAGCCCCAGCATTTT,CASSLARNQPQHF
-,TRBV20-1,TRBJ2-3,-,TGCAGTGCCCCAGGCCACTCGGGCTACACAGATACGCAGTATTTT,CSAPGHSGYTDTQYF
few,TRBV20-1,TRBJ1-5,TRBD1,TGCAGTGCTCGGGACAGGGGGCCAGGGGGCAATCAGCCCCAGCATTTT,CSARDRGPGGNQPQHF
many,TRBV11-2,TRBJ2-3,-,TGTGCCAGCAGCTTCAGCGGGAGCACAGATACGCAGTATTTT,CASSFSGSTDTQYF
few,TRBV6-1,TRBJ1-5,TRBD1,TGTGCCAGCAGTTCACGACTGACAGGGATTGTGGGTCAGCCCCAGCATTTT,CASSSRLTGIVGQPQHF
-,TRBV5-6,TRBJ2-4,TRBD1,TGTGCCAGCAGCTTACCGGGACAGGGGTTTTTGAACATTCAGTACTTC,CASSLPGQGFLNIQYF
few,TRBV10-3,TRBJ2-3,-,TGTGCCATCAGGGGGTTAGGGCAAGATACGCAGTATTTT,CAIRGLGQDTQYF
-,TRBV18,TRBJ1-5,-,TGTGCCAGCTCCCTACTCCCGCGCGATCAGCCCCAGCATTTT,CASSLLPRDQPQHF
-,TRBV5-1,TRBJ1-1,-,TGCGCCAGCAGCTTGTTCATGACCGGGACAAGAAACACTGAAGCTTTCTTT,CASSLFMTGTRNTEAFF
-,TRBV6-4,TRBJ2-7,TRBD2,TGTGCCAGCAGTGGGGGGACTAGCGGTCTCCCCTACGAGCAGTACTTC,CASSGGTSGLPYEQYF
few,TRBV9,TRBJ2-7,TRBD2,TGTGCCAGCAGCGCCAAATGGACTAGCGGAAGCTACGAGCAGTACTTC,CASSAKWTSGSYEQYF
-,TRBV9,TRBJ1-4,-,TGTGCCAGCAGAACCCCGGTAGTGCGTGGGACGAGAAATGAAAAACTGTTTTTT,CASRTPVVRGTRNEKLFF
few,TRBV6-1,TRBJ1-1,-,TGTGCCAGCAGTGAGACCTTAACAGGGAACACTGAAGCTTTCTTT,CASSETLTGNTEAFF
many,TRBV29-1,TRBJ1-1,TRBD1,TGCAGCGTGGGACCTACAGGGGGAGGGAGCACTGAAGCTTTCTTT,CSVGPTGGGSTEAFF
many,TRBV6-2/TRBV6-3,TRBJ1-5,-,TGTGCCAGCAGCCCCAGGGACTGGCAGCCCCAGCATTTT,CASSPRDWQPQHF
few,TRBV7-7,TRBJ2-3,TRBD1,TGTGCTAGCAGCTTGGACAGGGGGTACTACACAGATACGCAGTATTTT,CASSLDRGYYTDTQYF
many,TRBV6-1,TRBJ2-5,TRBD2,TGTGCCAGCAGTGAAGCCGGGACTAGGCAAGAGACCCAGTACTTC,CASSEAGTRQETQYF
-,TRBV11-2,TRBJ2-1,TRBD2,TGTACCAGCAGCTTTAGCGGGAGGAGGAACAATGAGCAGTTCTTC,CTSSFSGRRNNEQFF
few,TRBV12-3/TRBV12-4,TRBJ2-5,-,TGTGCCAGCAGAGGGGACAACCTGCCCGGAGAGACCCAGTACTTC,CASRGDNLPGETQYF
many,TRBV6-2/TRBV6-3,TRBJ1-5,-,TGTGCCAGCAGTTACTCCGAGGGCCTGGCTAGCAATCAGCCCCAGCATTTT,CASSYSEGLASNQPQHF
-,TRBV18,TRBJ1-5,-,TGTGCCAGCTCACTCGGGCCCCAAGGAGACCAGCCCCAGCATTTT,CASSLGPQGDQPQHF
-,TRBV9,TRBJ2-1,TRBD2,TGTGCCAGCAGCAGCCGGACGGGACTAGCATCCTACAATGAGCAGTTCTTC,CASSSRTGLASYNEQFF
many,TRBV2,TRBJ1-1,-,TGTGCCAGCAGTGCACAGGGAAGAAACACTGAAGCTTTCTTT,CASSAQGRNTEAFF
few,TRBV5-1,TRBJ2-3,TRBD2,TGCGCCAGCAGCTTGGACCGCGGGGGGGTCAATACGCAGTATTTT,CASSLDRGGVNTQYF
many,TRBV12-3/TRBV12-4,TRBJ1-6,-,TGTGCCAGCAGTCCACAGGGTAGCTCCTATAATTCACCCCTCCACTTT,CASSPQGSSYNSPLHF
many,TRBV6-1,TRBJ1-5,TRBD1,TGTGCCAGCAGCCCACAGGGGGACCGCGGCGATCAGCCCCAGCATTTT,CASSPQGDRGDQPQHF
many,TRBV28,TRBJ2-7,TRBD2,TGTGCCAGCAGGGATCCGGGACTAGCGGGAGAGGGTAGACGATCCTACGAGCAGTACTTC,CASRDPGLAGEGRRSYEQYF